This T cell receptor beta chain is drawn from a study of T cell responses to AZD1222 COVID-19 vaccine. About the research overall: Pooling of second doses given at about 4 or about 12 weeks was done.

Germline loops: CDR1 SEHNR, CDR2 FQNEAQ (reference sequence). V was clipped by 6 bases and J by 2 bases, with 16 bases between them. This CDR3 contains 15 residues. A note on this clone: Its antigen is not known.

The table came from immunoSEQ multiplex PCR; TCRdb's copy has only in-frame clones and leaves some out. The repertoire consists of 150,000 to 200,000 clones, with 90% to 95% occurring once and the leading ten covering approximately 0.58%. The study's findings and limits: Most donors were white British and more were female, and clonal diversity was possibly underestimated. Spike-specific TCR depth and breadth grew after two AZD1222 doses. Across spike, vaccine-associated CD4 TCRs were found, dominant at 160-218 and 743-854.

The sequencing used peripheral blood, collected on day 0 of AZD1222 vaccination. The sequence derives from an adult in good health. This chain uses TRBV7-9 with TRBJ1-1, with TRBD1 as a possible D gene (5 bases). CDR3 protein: CASRKTGPLNTEAFF. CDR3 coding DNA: TGTGCCAGCAGGAAAACGGGACCGTTAAACACTGAAGCTTTCTTT.